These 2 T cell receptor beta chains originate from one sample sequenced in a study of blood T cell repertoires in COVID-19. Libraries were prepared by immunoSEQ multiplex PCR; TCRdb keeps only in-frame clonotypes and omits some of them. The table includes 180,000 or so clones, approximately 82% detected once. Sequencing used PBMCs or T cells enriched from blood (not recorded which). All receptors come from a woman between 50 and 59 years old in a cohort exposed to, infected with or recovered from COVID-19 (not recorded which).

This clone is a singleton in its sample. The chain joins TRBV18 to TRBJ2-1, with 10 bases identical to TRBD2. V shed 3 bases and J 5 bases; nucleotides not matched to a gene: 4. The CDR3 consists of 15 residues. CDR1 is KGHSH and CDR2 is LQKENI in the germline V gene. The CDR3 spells CASSPALAGDNEQFF. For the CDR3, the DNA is TGTGCCAGCTCACCGGCGCTAGCGGGAGACAATGAGCAGTTCTTC.

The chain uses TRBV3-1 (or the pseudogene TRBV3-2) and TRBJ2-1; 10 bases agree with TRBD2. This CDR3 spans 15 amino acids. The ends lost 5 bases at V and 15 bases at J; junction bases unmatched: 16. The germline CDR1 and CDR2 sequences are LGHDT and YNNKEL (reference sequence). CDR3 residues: CASSLLSSGSVERFF. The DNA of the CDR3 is TGTGCCAGCAGCTTACTTTCTAGCGGGAGCGTTGAAAGGTTCTTC.